The rows below give T cell receptor beta chains drawn from one sample of a study of control samples from healthy donors and cancer patients. Sequencing was performed with immunoSEQ multiplex PCR; in TCRdb, only in-frame clones are kept and a portion is missing. The sample consists of 150,000 or so clones, around 93% of them appearing once. The sequenced sample consisted of blood. The receptors stem from a woman in her fifties or sixties in good health. Both conserved end residues are part of each CDR3. D genes are given only for firm matches. The listing skips clone size in some rows; elsewhere it reads once, few, many or a size class.

NA,TRBV28,TRBD2,TRBJ2-1,CASSLVTGGFYNEQFF,TGTGCCAGCAGTTTGGTAACGGGGGGATTCTACAATGAGCAGTTCTTC
NA,TRBV6-5,TRBD1,TRBJ1-2,CASSYLGQGGNYGYTF,TGTGCCAGCAGTTACTTAGGACAGGGCGGTAACTATGGCTACACCTTC
NA,TRBV7-6,TRBD1,TRBJ1-5,CASSYGTVNSNQPQHF,TGTGCCAGCAGCTATGGGACAGTCAATAGCAATCAGCCCCAGCATTTT
NA,TRBV10-2,NA,TRBJ2-7,CASTFLRTESYEQYF,TGCGCCAGCACCTTCTTGCGGACAGAAAGCTACGAGCAGTACTTC
NA,TRBV6-5,NA,TRBJ2-6,CASSSSPISGANVLTF,TGTGCCAGCAGTTCGAGCCCCATCTCTGGGGCCAACGTCCTGACTTTC
NA,TRBV7-9,NA,TRBJ1-2,CASSLQGSDYGYTF,TGTGCCAGCAGCTTACAGGGTTCGGACTATGGCTACACCTTC
many,TRBV4-2,NA,TRBJ2-7,CASSRTNEQYF,TGTGCCAGCAGCCGGACAAACGAGCAGTACTTC
NA,TRBV25-1,NA,TRBJ1-4,CASSEVHRENHEKLFF,TGTGCCAGCAGTGAAGTCCACAGGGAAAATCATGAAAAACTGTTTTTT
NA,TRBV18,TRBD1,TRBJ1-5,CASSPDRADQPQHF,TGTGCCAGCTCACCGGACAGGGCAGATCAGCCCCAGCATTTT
NA,TRBV5-1,NA,TRBJ1-4,CASSRTTANEKLFF,TGCGCCAGCAGCCGGACAACTGCTAATGAAAAACTGTTTTTT
NA,TRBV12-5,TRBD1,TRBJ2-3,CASGLGQGAQDTQYF,TGTGCTAGTGGTCTGGGACAGGGGGCCCAAGATACGCAGTATTTT
few,TRBV19,NA,TRBJ1-3,CASSIERSGFGNTIYF,TGTGCCAGTAGTATCGAACGATCAGGGTTTGGAAACACCATATATTTT
NA,TRBV29-1,NA,TRBJ1-2,CSVMQGGYGYTF,TGCAGCGTGATGCAAGGGGGCTATGGCTACACCTTC
NA,TRBV14,TRBD1,TRBJ1-3,CASSQRSRGRSGNTIYF,TGTGCCAGCAGCCAAAGATCGAGGGGGCGATCTGGAAACACCATATATTTT
NA,TRBV2,NA,TRBJ1-1,CASLAPGRGPFF,TGTGCCAGCCTAGCGCCGGGACGAGGGCCTTTCTTT
NA,TRBV7-9,NA,TRBJ1-1,CASTLGAEAFF,TGTGCCAGCACCCTCGGGGCTGAAGCTTTCTTT